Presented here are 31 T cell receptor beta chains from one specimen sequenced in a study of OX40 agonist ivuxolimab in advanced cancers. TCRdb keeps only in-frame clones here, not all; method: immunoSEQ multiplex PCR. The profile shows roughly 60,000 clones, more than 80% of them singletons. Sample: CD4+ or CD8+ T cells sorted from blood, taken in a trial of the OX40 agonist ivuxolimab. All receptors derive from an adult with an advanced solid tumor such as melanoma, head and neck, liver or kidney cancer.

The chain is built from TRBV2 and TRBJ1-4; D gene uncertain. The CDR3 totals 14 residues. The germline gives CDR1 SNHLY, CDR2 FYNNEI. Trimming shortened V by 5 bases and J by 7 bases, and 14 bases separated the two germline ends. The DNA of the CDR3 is TGTGCCAGCAGTAGTCGGGTCAACTTTGAAAAACTGTTTTTT. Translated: CASSSRVNFEKLFF.

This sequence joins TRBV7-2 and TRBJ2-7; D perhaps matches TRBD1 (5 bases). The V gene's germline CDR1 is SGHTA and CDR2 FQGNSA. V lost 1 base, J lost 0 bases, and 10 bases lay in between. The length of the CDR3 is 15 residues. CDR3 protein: CASSLDAGNSYEQYF. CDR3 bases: TGTGCCAGCAGCTTAGACGCAGGGAACTCCTACGAGCAGTACTTC.

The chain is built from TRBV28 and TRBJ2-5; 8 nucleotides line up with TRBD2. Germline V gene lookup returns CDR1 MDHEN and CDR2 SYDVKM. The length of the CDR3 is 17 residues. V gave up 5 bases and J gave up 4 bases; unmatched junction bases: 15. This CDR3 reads CASSLAGGASSLETQYF. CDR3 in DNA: TGTGCCAGCAGTCTGGCGGGGGGCGCCTCGTCGTTAGAGACCCAGTACTTC. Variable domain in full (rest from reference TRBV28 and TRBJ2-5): DVKVTQSSRYLVKRTGEKVFLECVQDMDHENMFWYRQDPGLGLRLIYFSYDVKMKEKGDIPEGYSVSREKKERFSLILESASTNQTSMYLCASSLAGGASSLETQYFGPGTRLLVL.

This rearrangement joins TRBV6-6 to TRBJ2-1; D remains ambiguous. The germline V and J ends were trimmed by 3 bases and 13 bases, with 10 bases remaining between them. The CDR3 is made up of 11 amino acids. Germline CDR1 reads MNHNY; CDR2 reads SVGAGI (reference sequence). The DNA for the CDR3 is TGTGCCAGCAGTTATGGCTACCTCCAGTTCTTC. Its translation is CASSYGYLQFF.

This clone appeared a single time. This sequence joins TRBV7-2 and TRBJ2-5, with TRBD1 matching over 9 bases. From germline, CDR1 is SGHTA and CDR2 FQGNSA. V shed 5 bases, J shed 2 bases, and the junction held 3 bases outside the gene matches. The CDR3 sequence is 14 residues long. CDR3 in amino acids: CASSLGTGQETQYF. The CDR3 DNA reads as TGTGCCAGCAGCCTCGGGACAGGGCAAGAGACCCAGTACTTC.

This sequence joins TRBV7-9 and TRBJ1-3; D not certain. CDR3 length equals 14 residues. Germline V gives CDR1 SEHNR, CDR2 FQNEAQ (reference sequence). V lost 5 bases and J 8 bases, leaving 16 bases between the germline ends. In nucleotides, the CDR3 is TGTGCCAGCAGCCCCCGACAAACAGCGGACACCATATATTTT. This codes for CASSPRQTADTIYF.

CDR3: CASSMQRGNTIYF. The CDR3 nucleotides are TGTGCCAGTAGTATGCAAAGGGGGAACACCATATATTTT. The gene calls are TRBV19 and TRBJ1-3; maybe TRBD1 (6 bases). Trimming pared 3 bases from V and 7 bases from J, leaving 10 bases between. In germline, CDR1 is LNHDA, CDR2 SQIVND (reference sequence). The CDR3 consists of 13 residues.

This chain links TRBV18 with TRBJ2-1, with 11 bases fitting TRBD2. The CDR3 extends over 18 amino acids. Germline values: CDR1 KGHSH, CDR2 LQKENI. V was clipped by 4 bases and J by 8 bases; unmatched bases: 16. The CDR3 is CASSLSLSTSGSPHEQFF. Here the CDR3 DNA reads TGTGCCAGCTCACTCTCACTGTCTACTAGCGGGAGTCCCCATGAGCAGTTCTTC.

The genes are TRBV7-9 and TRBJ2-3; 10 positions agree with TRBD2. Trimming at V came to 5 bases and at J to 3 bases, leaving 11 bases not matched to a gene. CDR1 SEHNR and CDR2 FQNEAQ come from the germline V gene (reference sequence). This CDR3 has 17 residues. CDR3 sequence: CASSRTSGTSRTDTQYF. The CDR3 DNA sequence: TGTGCCAGCAGCCGAACTAGCGGGACTAGCCGAACAGATACGCAGTATTTT.

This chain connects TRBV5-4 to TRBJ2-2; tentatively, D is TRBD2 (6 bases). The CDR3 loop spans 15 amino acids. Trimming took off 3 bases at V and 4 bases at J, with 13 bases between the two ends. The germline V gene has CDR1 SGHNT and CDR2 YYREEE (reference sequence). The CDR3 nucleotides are TGTGCCAGCAGCTACGCCGGAGGGAGCACCGGGGAGCTGTTTTTT. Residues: CASSYAGGSTGELFF.

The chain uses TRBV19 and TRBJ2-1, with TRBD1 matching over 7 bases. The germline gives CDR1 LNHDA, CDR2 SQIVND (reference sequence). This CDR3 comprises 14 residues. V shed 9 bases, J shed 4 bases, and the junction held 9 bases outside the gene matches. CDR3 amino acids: CASAFDRVYNEQFF. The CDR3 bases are TGTGCCAGCGCATTCGACAGGGTTTACAATGAGCAGTTCTTC.

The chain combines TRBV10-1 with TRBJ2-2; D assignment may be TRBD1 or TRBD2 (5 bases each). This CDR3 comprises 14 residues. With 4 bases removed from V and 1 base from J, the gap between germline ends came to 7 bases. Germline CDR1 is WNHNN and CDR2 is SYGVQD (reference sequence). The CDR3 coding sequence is TGCGCCAGCAGTGGAGGGGTGAACACCGGGGAGCTGTTTTTT. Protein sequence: CASSGGVNTGELFF.

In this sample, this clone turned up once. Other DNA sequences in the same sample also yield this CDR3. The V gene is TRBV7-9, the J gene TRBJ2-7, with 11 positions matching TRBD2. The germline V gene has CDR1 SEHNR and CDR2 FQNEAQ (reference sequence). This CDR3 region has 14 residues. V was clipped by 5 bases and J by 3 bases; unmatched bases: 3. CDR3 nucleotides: TGTGCCAGCAGCCCCGGGACTAGCGGCTACGAGCAGTACTTC. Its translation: CASSPGTSGYEQYF.

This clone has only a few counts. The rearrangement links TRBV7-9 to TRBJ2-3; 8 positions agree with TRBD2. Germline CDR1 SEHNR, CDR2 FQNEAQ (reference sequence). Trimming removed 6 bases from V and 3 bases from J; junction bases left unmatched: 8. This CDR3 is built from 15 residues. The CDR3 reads CASRKGTSGTDTQYF. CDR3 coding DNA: TGTGCCAGCAGAAAAGGGACTAGTGGAACAGATACGCAGTATTTT.

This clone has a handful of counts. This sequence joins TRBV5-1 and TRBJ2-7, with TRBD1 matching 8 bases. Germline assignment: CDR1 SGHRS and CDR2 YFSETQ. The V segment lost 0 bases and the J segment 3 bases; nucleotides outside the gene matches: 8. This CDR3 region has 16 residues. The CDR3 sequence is CASSLGAQGAGYEQYF. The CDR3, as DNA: TGCGCCAGCAGCTTGGGGGCTCAGGGGGCAGGCTACGAGCAGTACTTC.

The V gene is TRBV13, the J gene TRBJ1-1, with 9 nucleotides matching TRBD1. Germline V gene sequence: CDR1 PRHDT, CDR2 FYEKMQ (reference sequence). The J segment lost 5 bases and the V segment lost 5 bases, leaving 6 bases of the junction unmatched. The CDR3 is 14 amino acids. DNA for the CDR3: TGTGCCAGCAGCATGGGACAGGGAAGGACTGAAGCTTTCTTT. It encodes CASSMGQGRTEAFF.

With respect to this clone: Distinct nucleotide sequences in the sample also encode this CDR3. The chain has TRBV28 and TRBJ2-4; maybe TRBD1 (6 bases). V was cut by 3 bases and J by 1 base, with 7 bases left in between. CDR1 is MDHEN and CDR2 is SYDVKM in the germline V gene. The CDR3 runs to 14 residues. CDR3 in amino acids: CASSLQGAKNIQYF. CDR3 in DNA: TGTGCCAGCAGTTTGCAGGGGGCCAAAAACATTCAGTACTTC.

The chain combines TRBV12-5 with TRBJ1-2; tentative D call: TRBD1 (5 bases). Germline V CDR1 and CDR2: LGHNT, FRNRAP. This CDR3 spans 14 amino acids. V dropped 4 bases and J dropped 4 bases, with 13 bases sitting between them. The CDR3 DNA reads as TGTGCTAGTGGTTCGGGGGACGGGTTCTATGGCTACACCTTC. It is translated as CASGSGDGFYGYTF.

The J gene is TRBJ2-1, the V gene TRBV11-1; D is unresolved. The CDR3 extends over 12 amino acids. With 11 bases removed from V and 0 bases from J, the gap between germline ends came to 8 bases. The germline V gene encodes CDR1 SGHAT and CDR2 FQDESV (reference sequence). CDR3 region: CASGGSYNEQFF. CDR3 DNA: TGTGCCTCTGGCGGCTCCTACAATGAGCAGTTCTTC.

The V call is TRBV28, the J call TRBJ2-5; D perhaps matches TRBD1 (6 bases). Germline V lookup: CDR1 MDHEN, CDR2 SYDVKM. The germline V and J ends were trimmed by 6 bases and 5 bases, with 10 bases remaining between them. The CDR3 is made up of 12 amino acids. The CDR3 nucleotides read TGTGCCAGCAGGGGGGCTGTCGAGACCCAGTACTTC. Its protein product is CASRGAVETQYF.

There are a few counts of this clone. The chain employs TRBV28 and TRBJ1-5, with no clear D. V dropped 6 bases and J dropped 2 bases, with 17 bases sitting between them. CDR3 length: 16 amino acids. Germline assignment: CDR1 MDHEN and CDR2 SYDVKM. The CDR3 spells CASSSAPGSGNQPQHF. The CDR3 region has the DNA TGTGCCAGCAGCTCCGCCCCCGGGTCGGGCAATCAGCCCCAGCATTTT.

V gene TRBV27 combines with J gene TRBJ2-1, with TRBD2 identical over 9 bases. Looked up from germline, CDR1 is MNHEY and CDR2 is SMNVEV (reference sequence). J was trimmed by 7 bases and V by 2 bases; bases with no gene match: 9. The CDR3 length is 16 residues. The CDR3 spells CASSLEVGLAGNEQFF. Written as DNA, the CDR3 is TGTGCCAGCAGTTTAGAAGTGGGACTAGCTGGAAATGAGCAGTTCTTC.

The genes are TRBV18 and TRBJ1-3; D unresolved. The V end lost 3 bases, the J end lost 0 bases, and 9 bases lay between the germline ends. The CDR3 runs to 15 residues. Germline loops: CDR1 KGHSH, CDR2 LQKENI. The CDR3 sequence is CASSPDLVSGNTIYF. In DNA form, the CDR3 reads TGTGCCAGCTCACCGGACCTGGTCTCTGGAAACACCATATATTTT. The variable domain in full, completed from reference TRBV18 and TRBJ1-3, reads NAGVMQNPRHLVRRRGQEARLRCSPMKGHSHVYWYRQLPEEGLKFMVYLQKENIIDESGMPKERFSAEFPKEGPSILRIQQVVRGDSAAYFCASSPDLVSGNTIYFGEGSWLTVV.

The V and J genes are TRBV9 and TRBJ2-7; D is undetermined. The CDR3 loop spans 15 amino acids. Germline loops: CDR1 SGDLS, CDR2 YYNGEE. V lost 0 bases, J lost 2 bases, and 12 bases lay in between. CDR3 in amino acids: CASSVVPAPAYEQYF. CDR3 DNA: TGTGCCAGCAGCGTAGTCCCAGCGCCGGCCTACGAGCAGTACTTC.

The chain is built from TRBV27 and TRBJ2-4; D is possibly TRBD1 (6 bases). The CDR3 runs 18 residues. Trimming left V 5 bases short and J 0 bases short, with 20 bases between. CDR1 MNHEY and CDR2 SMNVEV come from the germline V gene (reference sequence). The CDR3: CASSKKGHINLAKNIQYF. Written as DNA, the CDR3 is TGTGCCAGCAGTAAAAAGGGACACATAAATCTAGCCAAAAACATTCAGTACTTC.

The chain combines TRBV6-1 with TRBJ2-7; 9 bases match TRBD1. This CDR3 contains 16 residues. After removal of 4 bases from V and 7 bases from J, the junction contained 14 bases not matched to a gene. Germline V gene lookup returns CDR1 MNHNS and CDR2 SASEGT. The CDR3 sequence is CASSVTTGTGHGEQYF. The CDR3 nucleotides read TGTGCCAGCAGTGTAACAACCGGGACAGGGCATGGAGAGCAGTACTTC.

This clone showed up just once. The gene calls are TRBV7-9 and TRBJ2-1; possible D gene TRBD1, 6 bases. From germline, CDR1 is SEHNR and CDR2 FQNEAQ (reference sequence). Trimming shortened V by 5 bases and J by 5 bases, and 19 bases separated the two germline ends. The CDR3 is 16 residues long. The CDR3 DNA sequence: TGTGCCAGCAGCCCAAGGTCCTACAGGGACGACAATGAGCAGTTCTTC. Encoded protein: CASSPRSYRDDNEQFF.

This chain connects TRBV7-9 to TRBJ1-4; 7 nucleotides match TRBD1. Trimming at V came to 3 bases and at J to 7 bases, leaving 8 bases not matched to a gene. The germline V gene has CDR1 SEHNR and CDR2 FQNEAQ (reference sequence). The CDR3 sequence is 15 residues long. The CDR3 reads CASSFYQGGGEKLFF. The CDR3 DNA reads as TGTGCCAGCAGCTTTTACCAGGGGGGCGGTGAAAAACTGTTTTTT.

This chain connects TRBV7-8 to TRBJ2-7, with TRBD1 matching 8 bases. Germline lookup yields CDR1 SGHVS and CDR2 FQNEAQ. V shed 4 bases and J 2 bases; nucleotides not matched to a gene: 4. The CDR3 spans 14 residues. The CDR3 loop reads CASSSGTGTYEQYF. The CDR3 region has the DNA TGTGCCAGCAGCTCGGGGACAGGCACCTACGAGCAGTACTTC.

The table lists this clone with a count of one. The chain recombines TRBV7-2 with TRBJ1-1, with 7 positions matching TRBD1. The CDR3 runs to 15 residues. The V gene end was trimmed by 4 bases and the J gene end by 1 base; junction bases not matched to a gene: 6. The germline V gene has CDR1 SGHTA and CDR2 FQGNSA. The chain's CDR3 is CASSSPGQKNTEAFF. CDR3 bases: TGTGCCAGCAGCTCTCCGGGACAGAAGAACACTGAAGCTTTCTTT.

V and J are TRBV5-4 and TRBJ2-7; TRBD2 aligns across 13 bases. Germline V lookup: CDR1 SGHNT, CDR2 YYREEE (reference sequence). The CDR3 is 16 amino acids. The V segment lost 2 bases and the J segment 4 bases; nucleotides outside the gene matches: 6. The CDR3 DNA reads TGTGCCAGCAGCTTAGGACTAGCGGGAGAGGGGTACGAGCAGTACTTC. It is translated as CASSLGLAGEGYEQYF.